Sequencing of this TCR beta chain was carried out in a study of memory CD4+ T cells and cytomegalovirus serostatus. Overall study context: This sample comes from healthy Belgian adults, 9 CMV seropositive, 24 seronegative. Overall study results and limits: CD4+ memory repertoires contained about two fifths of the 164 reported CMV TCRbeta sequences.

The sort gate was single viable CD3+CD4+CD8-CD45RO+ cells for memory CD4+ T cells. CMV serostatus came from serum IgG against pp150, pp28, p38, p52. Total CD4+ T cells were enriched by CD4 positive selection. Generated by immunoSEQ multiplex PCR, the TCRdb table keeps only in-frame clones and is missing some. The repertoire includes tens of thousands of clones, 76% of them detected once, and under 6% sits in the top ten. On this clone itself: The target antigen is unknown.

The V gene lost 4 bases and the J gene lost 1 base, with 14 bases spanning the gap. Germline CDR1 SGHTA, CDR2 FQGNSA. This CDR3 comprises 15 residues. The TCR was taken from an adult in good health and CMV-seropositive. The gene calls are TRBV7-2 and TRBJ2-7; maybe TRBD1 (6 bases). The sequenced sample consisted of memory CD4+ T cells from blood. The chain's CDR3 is CASSSQGTASYEQYF. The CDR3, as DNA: TGTGCCAGCAGCTCCCAGGGGACCGCTTCCTACGAGCAGTACTTC.